Detailed here is one T cell receptor beta chain. The data were taken from a study of blood T cell repertoires in COVID-19. V was shortened by 7 bases and J by 2 bases, with 12 bases between the two germline ends. Germline CDR1 reads MNHEY; CDR2 reads SVGAGI. The CDR3 covers 13 residues. Clones were sequenced by immunoSEQ multiplex PCR, and TCRdb holds only the in-frame ones, with some missing. The profile shows around 78,000 clones, around 88% of them singletons. V and J are TRBV6-5 and TRBJ2-7; D possibly corresponds to TRBD1 (6 bases). The specimen sequenced was PBMCs or T cells enriched from blood (not recorded which). The receptor was isolated from a woman aged 45-59 years with acute COVID-19. The DNA for the CDR3 is TGTGCCAGCACCCAGACAGGTACCTACGAGCAGTACTTC. Its translation is CASTQTGTYEQYF.